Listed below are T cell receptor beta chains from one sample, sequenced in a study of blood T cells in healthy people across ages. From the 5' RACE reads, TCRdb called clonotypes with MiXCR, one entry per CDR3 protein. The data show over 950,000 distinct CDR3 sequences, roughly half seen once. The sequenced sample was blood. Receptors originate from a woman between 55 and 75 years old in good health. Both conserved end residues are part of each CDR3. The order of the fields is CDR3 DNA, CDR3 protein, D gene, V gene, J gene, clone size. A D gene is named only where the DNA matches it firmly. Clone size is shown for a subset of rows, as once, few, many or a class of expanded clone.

CDR3 DNA: TGCAGCGTCGTCAAGGGTACGGGAAAGCAGTACTTC
CDR3 protein: CSVVKGTGKQYF
D gene: .
V gene: TRBV29-1
J gene: TRBJ2-7
clone size: many

CDR3 DNA: TGTGCCAGCAGGGTGCCTCAACAGGGGCCTAATGAAAAACTGTTTTTT
CDR3 protein: CASRVPQQGPNEKLFF
D gene: TRBD1
V gene: TRBV6-1
J gene: TRBJ1-4
clone size: .

CDR3 DNA: TGTGCCAGCAGTGAATGGACAAGGGACGAGCAGTACTTC
CDR3 protein: CASSEWTRDEQYF
D gene: .
V gene: TRBV6-1
J gene: TRBJ2-7
clone size: few

CDR3 DNA: TGTGCCAGCAGTTACTCGTGGGGAGGGGAGACCCAGTACTTC
CDR3 protein: CASSYSWGGETQYF
D gene: TRBD2
V gene: TRBV6-5
J gene: TRBJ2-5
clone size: few

CDR3 DNA: TGTGCCAGCAGTTTAGGATTACTGGATGGCTACACCTTC
CDR3 protein: CASSLGLLDGYTF
D gene: .
V gene: TRBV27
J gene: TRBJ1-2
clone size: .

CDR3 DNA: TGTGCCAGCAGCGTATCATCTAGGACAGATACGCAGTATTTT
CDR3 protein: CASSVSSRTDTQYF
D gene: .
V gene: TRBV9
J gene: TRBJ2-3
clone size: .

CDR3 DNA: TGCAGTGCTAGAGGAAGGGGCTCTGGGGCCAACGTCCTGACTTTC
CDR3 protein: CSARGRGSGANVLTF
D gene: .
V gene: TRBV20-1
J gene: TRBJ2-6
clone size: few

CDR3 DNA: TGTGCCAGTAGCCACCCTGAAGGGAGGGCCCTAGATACGCAGTATTTT
CDR3 protein: CASSHPEGRALDTQYF
D gene: TRBD2
V gene: TRBV3-1
J gene: TRBJ2-3
clone size: few

CDR3 DNA: TGTGCCAGCGGTCGGAGCCCGACAGGGTACACTGAAGCTTTCTTT
CDR3 protein: CASGRSPTGYTEAFF
D gene: TRBD1
V gene: TRBV2
J gene: TRBJ1-1
clone size: .

CDR3 DNA: TGTGCCAGTAGTCATCCCACGGGCAGCCAAAACGAAAAACTGTTTTTT
CDR3 protein: CASSHPTGSQNEKLFF
D gene: .
V gene: TRBV19
J gene: TRBJ1-4
clone size: .

CDR3 DNA: TGTGCCAGCAGTCAGGGACAGTGGGAGACCCAGTACTTC
CDR3 protein: CASSQGQWETQYF
D gene: TRBD1
V gene: TRBV11-2
J gene: TRBJ2-5
clone size: few

CDR3 DNA: TGTGCCAGCAGTTACTCCTGGGGTACGGCGGAGACCCAGTACTTC
CDR3 protein: CASSYSWGTAETQYF
D gene: .
V gene: TRBV6-5
J gene: TRBJ2-5
clone size: .

CDR3 DNA: TGTGCCAGCAGCTTTGTGGATGGAGGGTCCTACAATGAGCAGTTCTTC
CDR3 protein: CASSFVDGGSYNEQFF
D gene: .
V gene: TRBV5-6
J gene: TRBJ2-1
clone size: .

CDR3 DNA: TGTGCCAGCAGCCCGCCGGGTGGGGCGGGAAACCGCTACGAGCAGTACTTC
CDR3 protein: CASSPPGGAGNRYEQYF
D gene: .
V gene: TRBV3-1
J gene: TRBJ2-7
clone size: few

CDR3 DNA: TGTGCCAGCAGTAACCAGGACAGGGGGGACTATGGCTACACCTTC
CDR3 protein: CASSNQDRGDYGYTF
D gene: TRBD1
V gene: TRBV6-2/TRBV6-3
J gene: TRBJ1-2
clone size: few